The 23 T cell receptor beta chains listed next were all sequenced from one sample in a study of T cells in Graves' hyperthyroidism and ophthalmopathy. The TCR beta CDR3 regions underwent amplification using RNA transcripts as the source. First-round RT-PCR targeting the TCR CDR3 was performed with the HTBI primer set. TCRdb analysed the multiplex PCR reads with MiXCR anew, one entry per CDR3 protein. Of 500,000 to 600,000 distinct CDR3 sequences listed, 40% to 50% are singletons. The sample was peripheral blood or thyroid tissue (not recorded which). These receptors were obtained from an adult woman with Graves' disease, either hyperthyroidism or ophthalmopathy (not recorded which).

Points on this clonotype: At one of its ends the junction is not consistent with the germline gene, which may arise from a read error. The rearrangement links TRBV2 to TRBJ1-2, with TRBD1 identical over 8 bases. Germline V gene sequence: CDR1 SNHLY, CDR2 FYNNEI. This CDR3 has 17 residues. For the CDR3, the DNA is TGCGCCAGCAGCCAAGATTGGACAGGGATATCTAACTATGGCTACACCTTC. Translating it yields CASSQDWTGISNYGYTF.

The genes are TRBV15 and TRBJ2-3, with no clear D. Germline assignment: CDR1 LNHNV and CDR2 YYDKDF (reference sequence). Trimming removed 1 base at V and 2 bases at J, with 7 bases between. This CDR3 spans 14 amino acids. CDR3 residues: CATSRVTPTDTQYF. The CDR3 DNA reads TGTGCCACCAGCAGAGTAACCCCCACAGATACGCAGTATTTT. The whole variable domain, filled in from reference TRBV15 and TRBJ2-3, reads DAMVIQNPRYQVTQFGKPVTLSCSQTLNHNVMYWYQQKSSQAPKLLFHYYDKDFNNEADTPDNFQSRRPNTSFCFLDIRSPGLGDTAMYLCATSRVTPTDTQYFGPGTRLTVL.

This clonotype was seen a handful of times. The chain is built from TRBV19 and TRBJ1-1, with D perhaps TRBD1 (5 bases). CDR1 is LNHDA and CDR2 is SQIVND in the germline V gene (reference sequence). With 9 bases removed from V and 0 bases from J, the gap between germline ends came to 17 bases. CDR3 length: 15 residues. In DNA form, the CDR3 reads TGTGCCAGCGCCCGGGACGTCCACTTGAACACTGAAGCTTTCTTT. Its protein product is CASARDVHLNTEAFF.

The chain is built from TRBV15 and TRBJ2-5, with TRBD2 identical over 11 bases. The length of the CDR3 is 16 residues. Germline CDR1 reads LNHNV; CDR2 reads YYDKDF (reference sequence). With V trimmed by 3 bases and J by 4 bases, 7 bases remained unmatched. CDR3 region: CATSRSTSGIGETQYF. CDR3 nucleotides: TGTGCCACCAGCAGGTCGACTAGCGGGATAGGAGAGACCCAGTACTTC. Full variable domain (rest looked up from reference TRBV15 and TRBJ2-5): DAMVIQNPRYQVTQFGKPVTLSCSQTLNHNVMYWYQQKSSQAPKLLFHYYDKDFNNEADTPDNFQSRRPNTSFCFLDIRSPGLGDTAMYLCATSRSTSGIGETQYFGPGTRLLVL.

On this clonotype: At one end the junction does not follow the germline gene, possibly because of a read error. The rearrangement joins TRBV7-9 to TRBJ1-6; 8 bases fit TRBD1. This CDR3 has 17 amino acids. Germline V gives CDR1 SEHNR, CDR2 FQNEAQ (reference sequence). The CDR3 loop reads CATSRCFSSRTGPPLHF. The CDR3 coding sequence is TGTGCCACCAGCAGGTGCTTTAGTTCAAGGACAGGGCCACCCCTCCACTTT. Drawing the rest from reference TRBV7-9 and TRBJ1-6, the complete variable domain is DTGVSQNPRHKITKRGQNVTFRCDPISEHNRLYWYRQTLGQGPEFLTYFQNEAQLEKSRLLSDRFSAERPKGSFSTLEIQRTEQGDSAMYLCATSRCFSSRTGPPLHFGNGTRLTVT.

A few counts support this clonotype. CDR3 residues: CASSWIGSTDTQYF. For the CDR3, the DNA is TGTGCCAGCAGCTGGATCGGTAGCACAGATACGCAGTATTTT. This chain joins TRBV7-9 and TRBJ2-3; D call uncertain. Germline loops: CDR1 SEHNR, CDR2 FQNEAQ (reference sequence). This CDR3 comprises 14 residues. V lost 4 bases and J lost 0, with 8 bases in between.

The V gene is TRBV7-9, the J gene TRBJ2-7; 10 positions match TRBD1. The V segment lost 3 bases and the J segment 6 bases; nucleotides outside the gene matches: 5. The CDR3 consists of 14 residues. Per the germline V gene, CDR1 is SEHNR and CDR2 is FQNEAQ (reference sequence). CDR3 residues: CASSLGQGFGEQYF. CDR3 in DNA: TGTGCCAGCAGCTTGGGACAGGGGTTTGGCGAGCAGTACTTC. Full variable domain (rest looked up from reference TRBV7-9 and TRBJ2-7): DTGVSQNPRHKITKRGQNVTFRCDPISEHNRLYWYRQTLGQGPEFLTYFQNEAQLEKSRLLSDRFSAERPKGSFSTLEIQRTEQGDSAMYLCASSLGQGFGEQYFGPGTRLTVT.

This chain links TRBV29-1 with TRBJ1-1, with D perhaps TRBD1 (5 bases). V was shortened by 5 bases and J by 1 base, with 14 bases between the two germline ends. This CDR3 contains 14 residues. From germline, CDR1 is SQVTM and CDR2 ANQGSEA. Here the CDR3 reads CSVKIRTRNTEAFF. The CDR3 DNA reads as TGCAGCGTTAAAATCCGGACAAGGAACACTGAAGCTTTCTTT.

The V call is TRBV7-2, the J call TRBJ2-1, with 10 bases lining up with TRBD2. This CDR3 is built from 17 residues. Germline CDR1 and CDR2: SGHTA and FQGNSA. The V gene end was trimmed by 2 bases and the J gene end by 3 bases; junction bases not matched to a gene: 7. CDR3: CASSLFGTSGIYNEQFF. The CDR3 DNA reads TGTGCCAGCAGCTTATTTGGAACTAGCGGGATCTACAATGAGCAGTTCTTC.

This chain uses TRBV11-2 with TRBJ2-5; 9 bases match TRBD1. Germline CDR1 SGHAT, CDR2 FQNNGV. The CDR3 consists of 15 residues. The J segment lost 5 bases and the V segment lost 5 bases, leaving 9 bases of the junction unmatched. This chain's CDR3 is CASSGTGFRSETQYF. CDR3 DNA: TGTGCCAGCAGCGGGACAGGGTTCCGGTCTGAGACCCAGTACTTC.

The rearrangement joins TRBV5-1 to TRBJ2-5; D unresolved. The V gene lost 3 bases and the J gene lost 2 bases, with 8 bases spanning the gap. The CDR3 is made up of 13 amino acids. Germline lookup yields CDR1 SGHRS and CDR2 YFSETQ. The CDR3 reads CASSSTIQETQYF. The DNA of the CDR3 is TGCGCCAGCAGCTCGACGATTCAAGAGACCCAGTACTTC.

The sample holds many counts of this clonotype. The chain has TRBV3-1 and TRBJ2-5, with D unresolved. The CDR3 has 15 amino acids. Germline CDR1 is LGHDT and CDR2 is YNNKEL (reference sequence). The V and J ends lost 0 bases and 2 bases respectively, with 10 bases between them. CDR3 in DNA: TGTGCCAGCAGCCAAGAGGTGGGCGTACAAGAGACCCAGTACTTC. Residues: CASSQEVGVQETQYF.

This clonotype has just a few counts. Mismatch with germline at one junction end may stem from a read error. This chain uses TRBV7-3 with TRBJ2-2; D might be TRBD2 (6 bases). The CDR3 is 15 amino acids. The V gene's germline CDR1 is SGHTA and CDR2 FQGTGA. CDR3 sequence reads: CASSLIKGSTGGLFF. Written as DNA, the CDR3 is TGTGCCAGCAGCTTAATAAAGGGGTCGACCGGGGGGCTGTTTTTT.

This clonotype has a handful of counts. This chain links TRBV29-1 with TRBJ2-2; TRBD2 matches 13 bases. Germline values: CDR1 SQVTM, CDR2 ANQGSEA. The V gene end was trimmed by 5 bases and the J gene end by 6 bases; junction bases not matched to a gene: 3. The CDR3 extends over 14 amino acids. The CDR3 sequence: CSVRTSGSAGELFF. CDR3 bases: TGCAGCGTTCGGACTAGCGGGAGCGCCGGGGAGCTGTTTTTT.

This clonotype came up many times. The chain combines TRBV19 with TRBJ2-7; 11 bases match TRBD2. Germline CDR1 and CDR2: LNHDA and SQIVND (reference sequence). The trim removed 6 bases at V and 7 bases at J, leaving 5 bases unmatched. The CDR3 totals 13 residues. In nucleotides, the CDR3 is TGTGCCAGTAGGACTAGCGGGGCGGGAGAGCAGTACTTC. Encoded protein: CASRTSGAGEQYF.

Many counts were recorded for this clonotype. This rearrangement joins TRBV7-9 to TRBJ1-2; no clear D gene. The length of the CDR3 is 13 residues. Trimming left V 0 bases short and J 4 bases short, with 6 bases between. From germline, CDR1 is SEHNR and CDR2 FQNEAQ (reference sequence). DNA of the CDR3: TGTGCCAGCAGCTTAGCCGGCAGCTATGGCTACACCTTC. This gives the protein CASSLAGSYGYTF.

The chain uses TRBV4-1 and TRBJ2-7; tentatively, D is TRBD1 (5 bases). The germline V gene encodes CDR1 MGHRA and CDR2 YSYEKL. The V end lost 0 bases, the J end lost 2 bases, and 8 bases lay between the germline ends. The CDR3 has 14 amino acids. The CDR3 sequence: CASSQERGPYEQYF. CDR3 DNA: TGCGCCAGCAGCCAAGAAAGGGGCCCCTACGAGCAGTACTTC.

This clonotype was counted at least ten times. The gene calls are TRBV5-1 and TRBJ2-5; 7 nucleotides align to TRBD1. CDR3 length equals 14 residues. Looked up from germline, CDR1 is SGHRS and CDR2 is YFSETQ. After removal of 0 bases from V and 5 bases from J, the junction contained 4 bases not matched to a gene. DNA for the CDR3: TGCGCCAGCAGCTTGGGACAGGGTTCGGAGACCCAGTACTTC. This gives the protein CASSLGQGSETQYF.

The V and J genes are TRBV9 and TRBJ1-5; D not certain. The CDR3 has 15 residues. V was clipped by 5 bases and J by 6 bases, with 18 bases between them. Germline loops: CDR1 SGDLS, CDR2 YYNGEE. CDR3 region: CASSFPAEVGQPQHF. DNA of the CDR3: TGTGCCAGCAGTTTCCCGGCAGAGGTGGGTCAGCCCCAGCATTTT.

Only a few counts were recorded for this clonotype. Without the conserved terminal phenylalanine or tryptophan, this CDR3 likely stems from a read error. No DNA is shown, since the ends of the CDR3 on it are uncertain; the CDR3 is the one TCRdb lists. The J gene is TRBJ1-6, the V gene TRBV7-9. Ends included, the CDR3 has 8 residues. Germline CDR1 SEHNR, CDR2 FQNEAQ (reference sequence). This CDR3 reads CASSTPNY.

The chain couples TRBV3-1 to TRBJ2-1; D is uncertain. V was clipped by 0 bases and J by 7 bases, with 10 bases between them. CDR1 and CDR2 from the germline V gene are LGHDT and YNNKEL (reference sequence). There are 14 residues in the CDR3. As DNA, the CDR3 is TGTGCCAGCAGCCAAGAATTGCCCGGGAATGAGCAGTTCTTC. This encodes CASSQELPGNEQFF.

This clonotype was counted at least ten times. The genes are TRBV29-1 and TRBJ2-7; D is possibly TRBD1 (5 bases). V was cut by 3 bases and J by 3 bases, with 9 bases left in between. CDR1 is SQVTM and CDR2 is ANQGSEA in the germline V gene. The length of the CDR3 is 12 residues. CDR3 coding DNA: TGCAGCGTTGATACAGGACACTACGAGCAGTACTTC. This codes for CSVDTGHYEQYF.

Comment on this clonotype: Relative to the germline gene, one junction end is altered; a read error may explain this. V usage is TRBV6-5 and J usage is TRBJ2-5; 15 bases are a match to TRBD2. The CDR3 runs to 15 residues. Germline V gene data show CDR1 as MNHEY and CDR2 as SVGAGI. In DNA, the CDR3 is TGTGCCAGCTGGACTAGCGGGAGGGGGAAAGAGGCCCAGTACTTC. Translation: CASWTSGRGKEAQYF.